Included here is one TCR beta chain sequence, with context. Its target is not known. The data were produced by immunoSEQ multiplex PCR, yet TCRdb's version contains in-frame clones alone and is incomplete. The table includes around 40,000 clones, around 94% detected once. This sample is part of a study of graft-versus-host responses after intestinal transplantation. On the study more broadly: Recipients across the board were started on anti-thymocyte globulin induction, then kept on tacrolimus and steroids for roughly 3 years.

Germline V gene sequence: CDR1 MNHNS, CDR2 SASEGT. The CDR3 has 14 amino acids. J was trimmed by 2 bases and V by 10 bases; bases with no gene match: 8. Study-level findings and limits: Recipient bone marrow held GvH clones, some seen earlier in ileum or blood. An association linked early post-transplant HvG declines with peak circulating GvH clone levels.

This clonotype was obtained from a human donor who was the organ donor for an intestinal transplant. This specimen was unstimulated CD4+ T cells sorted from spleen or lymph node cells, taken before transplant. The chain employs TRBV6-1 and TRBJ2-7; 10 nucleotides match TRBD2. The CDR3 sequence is CATAKAGGPYEQYF. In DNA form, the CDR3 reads TGTGCCACCGCCAAAGCGGGGGGGCCCTACGAGCAGTACTTC.